These 20 T cell receptor beta chains share one sample of origin, sequenced in a study of T cell changes during pregnancy in multiple sclerosis. The assay was immunoSEQ multiplex PCR, and TCRdb's table has in-frame clones only and misses some. The repertoire holds roughly 72,000 clones, 89% seen once, with around 0.96% in the top ten. The sequenced sample was peripheral blood, obtained in the first trimester of pregnancy. The source of these receptors is a female donor in good health, enrolled as a control in a pregnancy study.

V usage is TRBV4-1 and J usage is TRBJ1-1, with D perhaps matching TRBD1 (6 bases). The CDR3 contains 15 residues. The V end was cut by 0 bases, the J end by 6 bases, with 14 bases between. Germline V lookup: CDR1 MGHRA, CDR2 YSYEKL. CDR3 DNA: TGCGCCAGCAGCCAAGATGGGCAGGGGAATCCTGAAGCTTTCTTT. This codes for CASSQDGQGNPEAFF.

The chain couples TRBV7-2 to TRBJ1-5, with D unclear. Germline V gene sequence: CDR1 SGHTA, CDR2 FQGNSA. V was cut by 4 bases and J by 3 bases, with 16 bases left in between. The CDR3 runs to 16 residues. CDR3 DNA sequence: TGTGCCAGCAGCTCTACCGCGTCCGGGGACAATCAGCCCCAGCATTTT. It encodes CASSSTASGDNQPQHF.

This chain joins TRBV5-6 and TRBJ1-5; possibly TRBD1 for D (5 bases). The CDR3 contains 12 residues. Germline V gives CDR1 SGHDT, CDR2 YYEEEE. Trimming left V 2 bases short and J 9 bases short, with 9 bases between. The CDR3 sequence: CASSLGASPQHF. The CDR3 region has the DNA TGTGCCAGCAGCTTAGGGGCTTCGCCCCAGCATTTT.

The chain couples TRBV2 to TRBJ2-1, with D possibly matching TRBD2 (6 bases). CDR1 SNHLY and CDR2 FYNNEI come from the germline V gene. This CDR3 is 15 amino acids long. Between the trimmed V and J ends, which lost 6 bases and 2 bases, there was a span of 14 bases. CDR3 amino acids: CASRQAGGAYNEQFF. CDR3 nucleotides: TGTGCCAGCAGGCAAGCAGGAGGGGCCTACAATGAGCAGTTCTTC.

V is TRBV6-1 and J is TRBJ2-3, with D tentatively TRBD2 (6 bases). Germline V gene lookup returns CDR1 MNHNS and CDR2 SASEGT. Trimming took off 8 bases at V and 0 bases at J, with 12 bases between the two ends. This CDR3 is 14 amino acids long. CDR3 sequence: CASWWAGSTDTQYF. CDR3 in DNA: TGTGCCAGCTGGTGGGCGGGAAGCACAGATACGCAGTATTTT.

This chain uses TRBV6-5 with TRBJ1-2; D is ambiguous. This CDR3 has 13 amino acids. Germline-derived CDR1 and CDR2 are MNHEY and SVGAGI. Trimming took off 2 bases at V and 3 bases at J, with 7 bases between the two ends. CDR3: CASSYGQDYGYTF. The CDR3, as DNA: TGTGCCAGCAGTTACGGTCAGGACTATGGCTACACCTTC.

The gene calls are TRBV11-2 and TRBJ1-2; D is undetermined. Germline V CDR1 and CDR2: SGHAT, FQNNGV. The germline V and J ends were trimmed by 2 bases and 4 bases, with 11 bases remaining between them. CDR3 size: 14 residues. In nucleotides, the CDR3 is TGTGCCAGCAGCTTACTAGCGGACGGCTATGGCTACACCTTC. Protein product: CASSLLADGYGYTF. The whole variable domain, remainder taken from reference TRBV11-2 and TRBJ1-2, is EAGVAQSPRYKIIEKRQSVAFWCNPISGHATLYWYQQILGQGPKLLIQFQNNGVVDDSQLPKDRFSAERLKGVDSTLKIQPAKLEDSAVYLCASSLLADGYGYTFGSGTRLTVV.

This clone came up once. This sequence joins TRBV7-6 and TRBJ1-2, with D hard to call. V shed 2 bases and J shed 4 bases, with 14 bases lying between them. The CDR3 spans 15 residues. Looked up from germline, CDR1 is SGHVS and CDR2 is FNYEAQ. CDR3 region: CASSLLEGGLYGYTF. The CDR3 DNA sequence: TGTGCCAGCAGCTTATTGGAGGGAGGACTCTATGGCTACACCTTC. The full variable domain, in which reference TRBV7-6 and TRBJ1-2 provide the parts outside the CDR3, is GAGVSQSPRYKVTKRGQDVALRCDPISGHVSLYWYRQALGQGPEFLTYFNYEAQQDKSGLPNDRFSAERPEGSISTLTIQRTEQRDSAMYRCASSLLEGGLYGYTFGSGTRLTVV.

The rearrangement uses TRBV28 and TRBJ2-7; maybe TRBD1 (6 bases). The length of the CDR3 is 15 residues. V was shortened by 3 bases and J by 2 bases, with 14 bases between the two germline ends. The germline CDR1 and CDR2 sequences are MDHEN and SYDVKM. This CDR3 reads CASSLQGQGPYEQYF. The CDR3 DNA is TGTGCCAGCAGTTTGCAGGGGCAGGGTCCCTACGAGCAGTACTTC. The full variable domain, completed using reference TRBV28 and TRBJ2-7, is DVKVTQSSRYLVKRTGEKVFLECVQDMDHENMFWYRQDPGLGLRLIYFSYDVKMKEKGDIPEGYSVSREKKERFSLILESASTNQTSMYLCASSLQGQGPYEQYFGPGTRLTVT.

V usage is TRBV21-1 and J usage is TRBJ1-2; the table's D call of TRBD1 was not tested on the DNA. TRBV21-1 is described as a pseudogene. The CDR3 runs 16 residues. The CDR3 region is CASSKCLFEQNYGYTF. CDR3 bases: TGTGCCAGCAGCAAATGTCTCTTTGAACAGAACTATGGCTACACCTTC.

This chain links TRBV5-1 with TRBJ1-4; D is undetermined. Trimming shortened V by 0 bases and J by 8 bases, and 8 bases separated the two germline ends. The germline gives CDR1 SGHRS, CDR2 YFSETQ. The CDR3 consists of 13 residues. The CDR3: CASSLAVSEKLFF. The CDR3 DNA is TGCGCCAGCAGCTTGGCGGTTTCCGAAAAACTGTTTTTT. Filled out from reference TRBV5-1 and TRBJ1-4, the complete variable domain reads KAGVTQTPRYLIKTRGQQVTLSCSPISGHRSVSWYQQTPGQGLQFLFEYFSETQRNKGNFPGRFSGRQFSNSRSEMNVSTLELGDSALYLCASSLAVSEKLFFGSGTQLSVL.

The CDR3 bases are TGTGCCAGCCGGACAGGGAGGCGCACAGATACGCAGTATTTT. Translation gives CASRTGRRTDTQYF. V and J are TRBV2 and TRBJ2-3; 8 nucleotides match TRBD1. This CDR3 spans 14 amino acids. Trimming at V came to 8 bases and at J to 1 base, leaving 5 bases not matched to a gene. The germline gives CDR1 SNHLY, CDR2 FYNNEI.

The rearrangement links TRBV7-2 to TRBJ2-7; D not certain. The CDR3 is 15 residues long. Per germline, CDR1 SGHTA and CDR2 FQGNSA. V shed 2 bases and J shed 2 bases, with 13 bases lying between them. CDR3 DNA: TGTGCCAGCAGCTTATTCCTAGGCGTCGCCTACGAGCAGTACTTC. It codes for CASSLFLGVAYEQYF.

This chain links TRBV27 with TRBJ1-1, with D possibly matching TRBD1 (6 bases). This CDR3 has 15 amino acids. V lost 3 bases and J lost 1, with 12 bases in between. Germline CDR1 reads MNHEY; CDR2 reads SMNVEV (reference sequence). The CDR3 loop is CASSLSDRANTEAFF. In nucleotides, the CDR3 is TGTGCCAGCAGTTTGTCGGACAGAGCGAACACTGAAGCTTTCTTT.

The V gene is TRBV28, the J gene TRBJ1-2; 7 positions agree with TRBD1. The CDR3 contains 15 residues. CDR1 and CDR2 from the germline V gene are MDHEN and SYDVKM. After removal of 10 bases from V and 4 bases from J, the junction contained 15 bases not matched to a gene. DNA for the CDR3: TGTGCCACCCAGGGGGGTTTAGTCCGATCCTATGGCTACACCTTC. It encodes CATQGGLVRSYGYTF.

The chain is built from TRBV28 and TRBJ1-2; D possibly corresponds to TRBD1 (5 bases). Trimming cost V 6 bases and J 7 bases, with 15 bases left between them. The germline V gene has CDR1 MDHEN and CDR2 SYDVKM. The CDR3 covers 13 residues. The CDR3 DNA reads as TGTGCCAGCAGGGGTCCGGGGGTTGGTGGCTACACCTTC. Translating it yields CASRGPGVGGYTF.

V usage is TRBV7-6 and J usage is TRBJ2-3; D unclear. Per germline, CDR1 SGHVS and CDR2 FNYEAQ. The ends were cut back, 2 bases at V and 6 bases at J, with 3 bases in the middle. This CDR3 spans 11 amino acids. The CDR3 loop is CASSLRDTQYF. CDR3 DNA: TGTGCCAGCAGCTTACGGGATACGCAGTATTTT.

CDR3 nucleotides: TGTGCCAGCAGGGGGGAACTAGCGGGAGCTGGGCGTCGTCACGAGCAGTACTTC. Protein product: CASRGELAGAGRRHEQYF. The V gene is TRBV5-4, the J gene TRBJ2-7; 11 bases map to TRBD2. Losses at the gene ends were 5 bases for V and 5 bases for J; bases not matched to a gene: 18. The CDR3 contains 18 residues. Germline CDR1 SGHNT, CDR2 YYREEE (reference sequence). The complete variable domain, with remaining parts taken from reference TRBV5-4 and TRBJ2-7, reads ETGVTQSPTHLIKTRGQQVTLRCSSQSGHNTVSWYQQALGQGPQFIFQYYREEENGRGNFPPRFSGLQFPNYSSELNVNALELDDSALYLCASRGELAGAGRRHEQYFGPGTRLTVT.

The rearrangement uses TRBV10-1 and TRBJ2-3, with TRBD2 as a possible D gene (6 bases). Trimming stripped 0 bases from V and 8 bases from J, with 15 bases between. This CDR3 contains 15 residues. CDR1 is WNHNN and CDR2 is SYGVQD in the germline V gene (reference sequence). The CDR3 region is CASSESVGGRGTQYF. As DNA, the CDR3 is TGCGCCAGCAGTGAGTCAGTGGGGGGACGAGGTACGCAGTATTTT.

The chain uses TRBV4-1 and TRBJ1-6, with D possibly TRBD1 on 5 matching bases. CDR3 length equals 16 residues. V was cut by 2 bases and J by 4 bases, with 12 bases left in between. Germline V gene data show CDR1 as MGHRA and CDR2 as YSYEKL. The CDR3: CASSQQGKAYNSPLHF. For the CDR3, the DNA is TGCGCCAGCAGCCAACAGGGAAAAGCTTATAATTCACCCCTCCACTTT.